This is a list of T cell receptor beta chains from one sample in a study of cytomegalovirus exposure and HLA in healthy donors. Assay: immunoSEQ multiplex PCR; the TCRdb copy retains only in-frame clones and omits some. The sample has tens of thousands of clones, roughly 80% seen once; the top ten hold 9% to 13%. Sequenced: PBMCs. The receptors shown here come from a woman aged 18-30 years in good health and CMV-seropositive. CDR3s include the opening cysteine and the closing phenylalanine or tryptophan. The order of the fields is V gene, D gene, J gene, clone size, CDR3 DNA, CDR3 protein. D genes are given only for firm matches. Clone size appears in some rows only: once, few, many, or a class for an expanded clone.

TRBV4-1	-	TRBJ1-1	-	TGCGCCAGCAGCCAAGGTAGCGCAGGGAACACTGAAGCTTTCTTT	CASSQGSAGNTEAFF
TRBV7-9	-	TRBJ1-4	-	TGTGCCAGCAGCCTACCCGGGGGGGCGGCGAGCACTAATGAAAAACTGTTTTTT	CASSLPGGAASTNEKLFF
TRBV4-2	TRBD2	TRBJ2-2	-	TGTGCCAGCAGCCAAGAAACACTAGCGGGGGGCCTTAGCGGCACCGGGGAGCTGTTTTTT	CASSQETLAGGLSGTGELFF
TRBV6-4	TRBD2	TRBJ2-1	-	TGTGCCAGCAGTGACGTAACTAGCGGGGGGGCCCGACAGTTCTTC	CASSDVTSGGARQFF
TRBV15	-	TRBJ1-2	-	TGTGCCACCAGCAGAGATTCGTCAGAAAATGGCTACACCTTC	CATSRDSSENGYTF
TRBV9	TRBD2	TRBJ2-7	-	TGTGCCAGCAGCGTAGATAGCGGGGGGGCTTACGAGCAGTACTTC	CASSVDSGGAYEQYF
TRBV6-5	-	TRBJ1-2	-	TGTGCCAGCGGGCAGGGCGTTTATGGCTACACCTTC	CASGQGVYGYTF
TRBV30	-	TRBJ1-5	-	TGTGCCTGGAGTGTGTGGAGAAATCAGCCCCAGCATTTT	CAWSVWRNQPQHF
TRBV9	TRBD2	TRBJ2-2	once	TGTGCCAGCAGCGCCCGACTAGCGGGGAGGGTCGGGGAGCTGTTTTTT	CASSARLAGRVGELFF
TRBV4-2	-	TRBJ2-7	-	TGTGCCAGCAGCCAAGAAGGTCAGGGCGCCTACGAGCAGTACTTC	CASSQEGQGAYEQYF
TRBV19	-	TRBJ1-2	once	TGTGCCAGTAGCCTTGGGCACCTTAACTATGGCTACACCTTC	CASSLGHLNYGYTF
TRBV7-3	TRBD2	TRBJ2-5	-	TGTGCCAGCGGACGGGGGGACCAAGAGACCCAGTACTTC	CASGRGDQETQYF
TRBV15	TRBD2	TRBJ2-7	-	TGTGCCACCAGCAGAGATGGCGGGGGATTCTCCTACGAGCAGTACTTC	CATSRDGGGFSYEQYF
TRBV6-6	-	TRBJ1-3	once	TGTGCCAGCAGTTACGGGCAAGAGACTGGAAACACCATATATTTT	CASSYGQETGNTIYF
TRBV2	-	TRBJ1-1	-	TGTGCCAGCAGTGCGCTGGGGCTGGTTTATGCTTTCTTT	CASSALGLVYAFF
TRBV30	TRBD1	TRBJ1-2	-	TGTGCCTGGAGTAGGACAGGGGGGGCTAACTATGGCTACACCTTC	CAWSRTGGANYGYTF
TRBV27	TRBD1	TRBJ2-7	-	TGTGCCAGCAGCCTCGGACAGGTTTACGACGAGCAGTACTTC	CASSLGQVYDEQYF
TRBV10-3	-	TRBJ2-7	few	TGTGCCATCAGTGAAGGACTACGGGGCTACGAGCAGTACTTC	CAISEGLRGYEQYF
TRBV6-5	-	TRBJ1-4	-	TGTGCCAGCAGTTACGCCAGGGGCGGGGAAAAACTGTTTTTT	CASSYARGGEKLFF
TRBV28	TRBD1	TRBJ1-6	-	TGTGCCAGCCGTCCCGGCGACAGGGACACATCACCCCTCCACTTT	CASRPGDRDTSPLHF
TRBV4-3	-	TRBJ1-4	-	TGCGCCAGCAGCCAACTCGAGACACGATATGAAAAACTGTTTTTT	CASSQLETRYEKLFF
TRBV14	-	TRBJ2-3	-	TGTGCCAGCAGCCATCATCACACAGGGTGGGGCACAGATACGCAGTATTTT	CASSHHHTGWGTDTQYF
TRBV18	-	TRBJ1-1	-	TGTGCCAGCTCACCGTTCTCAGGGGAGAGGAACACTGAAGCTTTCTTT	CASSPFSGERNTEAFF
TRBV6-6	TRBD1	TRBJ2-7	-	TGTGCCAGCAGTTACTTCATGACAGGGAAGGACGAGCAGTACTTC	CASSYFMTGKDEQYF
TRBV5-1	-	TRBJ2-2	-	TGCGCCAGCAGCTTGGCAGGCACCGGGGAGCTGTTTTTT	CASSLAGTGELFF
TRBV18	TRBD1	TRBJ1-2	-	TGTGCCAGCTCACCACCAGGGACAGGGATATTCTATGGCTACACCTTC	CASSPPGTGIFYGYTF
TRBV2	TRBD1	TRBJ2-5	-	TGTGCCAGCAGTGGGGGACAGCACCTATACCAAGAGACCCAGTACTTC	CASSGGQHLYQETQYF
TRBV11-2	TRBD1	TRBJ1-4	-	TGTGCCAGCAGCTTTGGGACAGGGCAGGAAAAACTGTTTTTT	CASSFGTGQEKLFF
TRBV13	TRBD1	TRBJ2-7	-	TGTGCCAGCAGGTACAGGGGGAGCTCCTACGAGCAGTACTTC	CASRYRGSSYEQYF
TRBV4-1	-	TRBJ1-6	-	TGCGCCAGCAGCCAGAGACCCGGGATTAATAATTCACCCCTCCACTTT	CASSQRPGINNSPLHF
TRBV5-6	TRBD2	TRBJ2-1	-	TGTGCCAGCAGCTTCAGGACTAGCGGGGGGAGCTCCTACAATGAGCAGTTCTTC	CASSFRTSGGSSYNEQFF